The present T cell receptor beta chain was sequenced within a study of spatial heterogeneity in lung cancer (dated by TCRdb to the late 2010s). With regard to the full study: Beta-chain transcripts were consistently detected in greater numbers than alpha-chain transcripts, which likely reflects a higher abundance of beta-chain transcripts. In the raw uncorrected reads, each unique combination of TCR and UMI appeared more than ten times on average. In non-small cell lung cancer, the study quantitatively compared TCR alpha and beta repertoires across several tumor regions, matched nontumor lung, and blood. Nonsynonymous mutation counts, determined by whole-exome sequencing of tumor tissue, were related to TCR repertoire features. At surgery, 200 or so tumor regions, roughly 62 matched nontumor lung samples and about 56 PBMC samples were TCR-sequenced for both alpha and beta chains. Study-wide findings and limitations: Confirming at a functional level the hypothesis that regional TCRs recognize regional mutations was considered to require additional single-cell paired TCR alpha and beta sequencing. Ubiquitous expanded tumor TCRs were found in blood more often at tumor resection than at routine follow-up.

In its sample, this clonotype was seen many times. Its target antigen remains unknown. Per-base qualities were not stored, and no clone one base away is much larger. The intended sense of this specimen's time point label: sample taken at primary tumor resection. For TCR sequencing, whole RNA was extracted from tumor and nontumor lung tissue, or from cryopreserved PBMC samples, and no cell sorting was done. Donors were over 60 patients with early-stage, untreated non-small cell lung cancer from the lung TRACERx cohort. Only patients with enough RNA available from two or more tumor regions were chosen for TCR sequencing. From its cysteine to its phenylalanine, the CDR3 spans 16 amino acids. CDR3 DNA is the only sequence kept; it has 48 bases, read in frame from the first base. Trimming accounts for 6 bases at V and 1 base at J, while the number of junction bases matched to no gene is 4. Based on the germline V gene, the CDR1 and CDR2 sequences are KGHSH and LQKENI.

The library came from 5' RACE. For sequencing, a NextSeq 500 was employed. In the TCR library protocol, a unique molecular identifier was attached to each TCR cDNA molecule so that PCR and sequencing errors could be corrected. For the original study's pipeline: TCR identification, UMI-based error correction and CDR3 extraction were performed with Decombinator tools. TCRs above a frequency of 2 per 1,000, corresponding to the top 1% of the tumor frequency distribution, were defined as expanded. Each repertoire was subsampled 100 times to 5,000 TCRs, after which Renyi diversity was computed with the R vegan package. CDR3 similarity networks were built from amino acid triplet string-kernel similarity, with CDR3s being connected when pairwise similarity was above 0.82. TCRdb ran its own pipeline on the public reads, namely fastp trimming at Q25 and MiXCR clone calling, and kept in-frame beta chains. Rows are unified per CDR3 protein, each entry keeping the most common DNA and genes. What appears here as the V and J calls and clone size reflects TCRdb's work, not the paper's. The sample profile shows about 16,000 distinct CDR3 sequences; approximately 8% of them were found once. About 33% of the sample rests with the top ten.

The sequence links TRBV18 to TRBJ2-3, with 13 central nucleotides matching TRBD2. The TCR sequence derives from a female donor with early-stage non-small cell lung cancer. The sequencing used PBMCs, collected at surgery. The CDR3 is CASSEGLAGGTDTQYF. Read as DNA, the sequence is TGTGCCAGCTCCGAAGGACTAGCGGGGGGCACAGATACGCAGTATTTT.